The sequence of this T cell receptor (beta chain) was determined in a study of blood T cell repertoires in COVID-19. CDR3 length equals 13 residues. V lost 8 bases, J lost 1 base, and 10 bases lay in between. The germline V gene encodes CDR1 MNHEY and CDR2 SVGAGI. The table came from immunoSEQ multiplex PCR; TCRdb's copy has only in-frame clones and leaves some out. The sample holds approximately 400,000 clones, roughly 87% seen once. The rearrangement joins TRBV6-5 to TRBJ2-3, with D perhaps matching TRBD2 (6 bases). The sample taken for sequencing was PBMCs or T cells enriched from blood (not recorded which). This TCR derives from a woman in her fifties or sixties who had recovered from COVID-19. DNA of the CDR3: TGTGCCAGCCGGGGGTCGGGCACAGATACGCAGTATTTT. It encodes CASRGSGTDTQYF.